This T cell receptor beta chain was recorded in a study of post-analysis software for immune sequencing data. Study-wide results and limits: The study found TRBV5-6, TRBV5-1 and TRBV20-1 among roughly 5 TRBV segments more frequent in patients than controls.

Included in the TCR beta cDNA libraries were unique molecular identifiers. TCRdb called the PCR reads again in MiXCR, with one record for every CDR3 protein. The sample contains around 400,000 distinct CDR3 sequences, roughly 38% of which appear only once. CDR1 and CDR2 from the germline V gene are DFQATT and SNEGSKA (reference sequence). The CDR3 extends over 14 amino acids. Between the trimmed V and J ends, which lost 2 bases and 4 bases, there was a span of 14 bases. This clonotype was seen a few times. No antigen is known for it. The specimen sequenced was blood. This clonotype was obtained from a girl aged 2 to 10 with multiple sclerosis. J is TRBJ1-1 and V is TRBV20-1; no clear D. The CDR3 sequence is CSARSEFVFTEAFF. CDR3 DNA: TGCAGTGCTAGATCCGAATTTGTTTTCACTGAAGCTTTCTTT.